This T cell receptor (beta chain) was sequenced for a study of cytomegalovirus exposure and HLA in healthy donors. As for the study in general: Approximately 83 million unique TCRs from HLA-typed donors were held in an early data release.

For this clone: Its antigen is undetermined.

Broader study findings: A later analysis showed TCR association rates differing by HLA locus, peaking at DRB1 and lowest at HLA-C. Based on reports, TCR beta sequences accurately predicted HLA-A and HLA-B alleles for most subjects. There were about 160 TCR beta chains listed as cytomegalovirus-associated.

The ends were cut back, 7 bases at V and 1 base at J, with 13 bases in the middle. This CDR3 has 15 amino acids. CDR1 is MDHEN and CDR2 is SYDVKM in the germline V gene. Both 60 Vbeta primers and 13 Jbeta primers went into the PCR. Measured with immunoSEQ multiplex PCR; TCRdb has only the in-frame clones, and not every one. The sample lists around 200,000 clones, around 84% occurring once. The rearrangement uses TRBV28 and TRBJ2-2; D not resolved. Sequenced material: PBMCs. The receptor's source is a woman between 50 and 59 years old in good health and CMV-seropositive. DNA of the CDR3: TGTGCCAGCAAGGTTGGCCCAGGGAACACCGGGGAGCTGTTTTTT. This translates into CASKVGPGNTGELFF.